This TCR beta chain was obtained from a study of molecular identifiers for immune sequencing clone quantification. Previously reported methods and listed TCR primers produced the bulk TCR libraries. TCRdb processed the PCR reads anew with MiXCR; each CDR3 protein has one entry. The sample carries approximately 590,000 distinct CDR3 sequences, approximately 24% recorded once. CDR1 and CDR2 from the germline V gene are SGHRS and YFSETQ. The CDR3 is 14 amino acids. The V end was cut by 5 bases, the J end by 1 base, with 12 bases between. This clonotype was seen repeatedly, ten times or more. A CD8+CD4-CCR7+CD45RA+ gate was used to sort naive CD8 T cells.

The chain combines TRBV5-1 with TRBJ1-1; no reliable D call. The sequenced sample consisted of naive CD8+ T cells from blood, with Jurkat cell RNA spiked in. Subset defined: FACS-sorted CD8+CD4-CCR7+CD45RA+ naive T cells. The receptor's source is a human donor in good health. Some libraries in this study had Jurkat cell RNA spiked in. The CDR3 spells CASSLLGKNTEAFF. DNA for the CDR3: TGCGCCAGCAGTTTACTCGGAAAGAACACTGAAGCTTTCTTT.